Sequencing of this T cell receptor (beta chain) was carried out in a study of CD8 T cells in ankylosing spondylitis. Findings of the study overall: CD8+ disease-linked clones were present at relatively low frequencies in blood. What seemed typical of ankylosing spondylitis blood was a TCR beta motif built from eight highly homologous variants. Disease-linked clones reportedly concentrated significantly in matched ankylosing spondylitis synovial fluid. Some of these motif variants have turned up before, in reports on reactive arthritis synovial fluid and blood.

A word on this clonotype: Its antigen is not known.

Germline values: CDR1 MNHEY, CDR2 SMNVEV (reference sequence). The CDR3 is 16 amino acids. J was trimmed by 7 bases and V by 2 bases; bases with no gene match: 11. Each CDR3 protein is one row after TCRdb ran MiXCR on the 5' RACE reads. The sample includes fewer than 450,000 distinct CDR3 sequences, roughly 15% of them seen just once. V gene TRBV27 combines with J gene TRBJ2-4, with 7 bases aligning to TRBD2. The sequence came from a male donor with ankylosing spondylitis. Sequenced sample: blood, either unsorted or a sorted T cell fraction (not recorded which). CDR3 in DNA: TGTGCCAGCAGTTTAGGACTAGGAGCGCCAGGGAACATTCAGTACTTC. Its translation: CASSLGLGAPGNIQYF.